This TCR beta chain stems from a study of beta chain features in type 1 diabetes. Study-wide results and limits: The naive, central memory and Treg TCRB repertoires showed an apparent similarity that was greater among patients than among healthy donors.

CD45RO/CCR7/CD25/CD127/CD95/CD27 sorting isolated CD4+ naive, central memory, regulatory and stem cell-like memory cells. This clone was detected only a few times. Antigen: not known. The junction and the germline gene differ at one end; a read error may be behind it. The authors reverse transcribed all of the isolated RNA, so sequencing captured expressed TCRB transcripts. Using immunoSEQ multiplex PCR, the repertoire was profiled, and TCRdb retains in-frame clones only, with some absent. Of about 220,000 clones listed, approximately 11% were seen once; the top ten hold 1% to 1.5%. Per the germline V gene, CDR1 is MNHNY and CDR2 is SVGAGI (reference sequence). This CDR3 is built from 15 residues.

The TCR was taken from a man between 18 and 29 years old in good health. The sequenced sample consisted of central memory CD4+ T cells from blood. The chain has TRBV6-6 and TRBJ1-5, with D possibly TRBD1 on 5 matching bases. The CDR3 DNA is TGTGCCATCAGTGCCCAGGGTGGAAGGGATCAGCCCCAGCATTTT. This sequence encodes CAISAQGGRDQPQHF.